This T cell receptor beta chain was identified in a study of T cells in Graves' hyperthyroidism and ophthalmopathy. TCR beta CDR3 sequences were amplified from RNA transcripts. First-round RT-PCR of the TCR CDR3 relied on the HTBI primer set. MiXCR was run by TCRdb on the multiplex PCR reads, yielding one entry per CDR3 protein. The repertoire holds about 560,000 distinct CDR3 sequences, approximately 14% seen once, with around 7.3% in the top ten. The CDR3 loop spans 16 amino acids. The trim removed 6 bases at V and 2 bases at J, leaving 7 bases unmatched. Germline loops: CDR1 DFQATT, CDR2 SNEGSKA (reference sequence).

The sequenced material came from blood. The TCR was taken from a woman in her 30s with Graves' hyperthyroidism. The J gene is TRBJ2-1, the V gene TRBV20-1; 13 bases align to TRBD2. The CDR3 here is CSALGLAGVAYNEQFF. The CDR3 DNA reads as TGCAGTGCCCTTGGACTAGCGGGAGTAGCCTACAATGAGCAGTTCTTC.